This TCR beta chain was recorded in a study of OX40 agonist ivuxolimab in advanced cancers. Study-wide findings and caveats: With doses of 0.1 to 3.0 mg/kg, CD4+ and CD8+ blood T cells had undergone clonal expansion by week 6.

Germline V gene sequence: CDR1 LNHDA, CDR2 SQIVND (reference sequence). The CDR3 is 16 amino acids. With V trimmed by 5 bases and J by 6 bases, 10 bases remained unmatched. This clone was seen only a few times. The antigen remains undetermined. Clones were sequenced by immunoSEQ multiplex PCR, and TCRdb holds only the in-frame ones, with some missing. The repertoire holds 75,000 or so clones, with just under 85% as singletons. The input for sequencing was CD4+ or CD8+ T cells sorted from blood, taken in a trial of the OX40 agonist ivuxolimab. The chain carries TRBV19 and TRBJ1-6, with TRBD1 identical over 7 bases. This clonotype originated in an adult with an advanced solid tumor such as melanoma, head and neck, liver or kidney cancer. The CDR3 region has the DNA TGTGCCAGTAGTTCCCCCCGGGACAGTCTTAATTCACCCCTCCACTTT. This translates into CASSSPRDSLNSPLHF.